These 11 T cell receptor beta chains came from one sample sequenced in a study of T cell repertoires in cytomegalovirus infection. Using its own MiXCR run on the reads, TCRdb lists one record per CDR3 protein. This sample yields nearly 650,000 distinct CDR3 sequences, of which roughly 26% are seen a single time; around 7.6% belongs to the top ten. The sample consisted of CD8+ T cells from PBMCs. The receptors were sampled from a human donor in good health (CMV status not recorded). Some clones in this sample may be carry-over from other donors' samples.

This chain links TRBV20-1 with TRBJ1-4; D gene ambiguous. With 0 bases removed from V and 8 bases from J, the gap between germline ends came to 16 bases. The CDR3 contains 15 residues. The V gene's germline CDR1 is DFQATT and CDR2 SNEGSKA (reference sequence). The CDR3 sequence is CSAREMLGAGEKLFF. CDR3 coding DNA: TGCAGTGCTAGAGAGATGCTCGGAGCGGGGGAAAAACTGTTTTTT.

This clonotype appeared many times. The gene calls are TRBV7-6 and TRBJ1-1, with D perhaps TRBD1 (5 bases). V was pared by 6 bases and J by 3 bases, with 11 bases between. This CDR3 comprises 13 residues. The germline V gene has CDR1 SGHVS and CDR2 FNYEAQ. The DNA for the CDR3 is TGTGCCAGCAGTCCTGACAGTTACACTGAAGCTTTCTTT. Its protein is CASSPDSYTEAFF.

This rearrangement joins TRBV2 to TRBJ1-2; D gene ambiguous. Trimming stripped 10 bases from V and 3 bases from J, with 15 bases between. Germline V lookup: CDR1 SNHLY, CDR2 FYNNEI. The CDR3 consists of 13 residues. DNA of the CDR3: TGTGCCACCCCTTTGGGGTCAGACTATGGCTACACCTTC. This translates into CATPLGSDYGYTF. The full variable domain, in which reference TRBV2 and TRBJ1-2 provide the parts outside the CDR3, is EPEVTQTPSHQVTQMGQEVILRCVPISNHLYFYWYRQILGQKVEFLVSFYNNEISEKSEIFDDQFSVERPDGSNFTLKIRSTKLEDSAMYFCATPLGSDYGYTFGSGTRLTVV.

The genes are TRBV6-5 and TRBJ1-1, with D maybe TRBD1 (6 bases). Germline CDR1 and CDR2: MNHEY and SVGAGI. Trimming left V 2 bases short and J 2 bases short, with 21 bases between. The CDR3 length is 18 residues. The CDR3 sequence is CASSYHTRSVTGNTEAFF. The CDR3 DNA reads TGTGCCAGCAGTTACCACACTAGGTCTGTGACAGGAAACACTGAAGCTTTCTTT.

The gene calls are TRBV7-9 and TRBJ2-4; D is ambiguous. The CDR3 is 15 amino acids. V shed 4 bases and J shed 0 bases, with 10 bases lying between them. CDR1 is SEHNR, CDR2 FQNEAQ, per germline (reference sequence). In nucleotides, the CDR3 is TGTGCCAGCAGCTGGCCGGGTGAAGCCAAAAACATTCAGTACTTC. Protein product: CASSWPGEAKNIQYF.

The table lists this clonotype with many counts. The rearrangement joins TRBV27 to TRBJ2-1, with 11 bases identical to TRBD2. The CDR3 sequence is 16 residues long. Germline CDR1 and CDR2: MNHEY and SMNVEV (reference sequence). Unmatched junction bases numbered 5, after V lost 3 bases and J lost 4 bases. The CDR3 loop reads CASSFSSGGLYNEQFF. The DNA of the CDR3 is TGTGCCAGCAGTTTTTCTAGCGGGGGGTTATACAATGAGCAGTTCTTC.

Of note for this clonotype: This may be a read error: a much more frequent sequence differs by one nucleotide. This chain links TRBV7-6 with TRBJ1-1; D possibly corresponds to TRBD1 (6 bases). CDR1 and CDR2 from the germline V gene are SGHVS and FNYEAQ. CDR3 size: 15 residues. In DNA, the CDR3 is TGTGTCAGCAGCGACAAAGGGGCAGGGGCCCCCGAAGCTTTCTTT. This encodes CVSSDKGAGAPEAFF.

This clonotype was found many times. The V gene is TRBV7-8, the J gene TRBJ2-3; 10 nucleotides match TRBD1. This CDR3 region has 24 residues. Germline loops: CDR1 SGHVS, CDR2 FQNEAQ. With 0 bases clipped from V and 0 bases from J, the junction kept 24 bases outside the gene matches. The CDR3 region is CASSLAPGTGATKILPTSTDTQYF. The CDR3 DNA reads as TGTGCCAGCAGCTTAGCTCCCGGGACAGGGGCGACAAAAATACTCCCTACTAGCACAGATACGCAGTATTTT.

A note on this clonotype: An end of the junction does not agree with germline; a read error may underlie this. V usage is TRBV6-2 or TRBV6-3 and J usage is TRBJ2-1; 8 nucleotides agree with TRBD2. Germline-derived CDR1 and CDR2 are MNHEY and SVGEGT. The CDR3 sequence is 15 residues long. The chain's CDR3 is CASSYPAGESNEQSF. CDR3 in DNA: TGTGCCAGCAGTTACCCAGCGGGGGAGAGCAATGAGCAGTCCTTC.

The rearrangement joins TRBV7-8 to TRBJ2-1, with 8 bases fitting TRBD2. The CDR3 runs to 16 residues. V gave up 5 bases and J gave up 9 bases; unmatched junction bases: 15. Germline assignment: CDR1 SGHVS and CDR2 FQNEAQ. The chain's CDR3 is CASSKGTRNPRGEQFF. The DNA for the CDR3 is TGTGCCAGCAGCAAGGGGACTAGGAACCCCCGGGGTGAGCAGTTCTTC.

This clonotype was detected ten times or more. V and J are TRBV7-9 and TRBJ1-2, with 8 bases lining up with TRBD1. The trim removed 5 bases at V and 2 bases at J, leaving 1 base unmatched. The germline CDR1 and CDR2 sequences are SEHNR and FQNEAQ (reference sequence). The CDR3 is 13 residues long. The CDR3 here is CASSRTGNYGYTF. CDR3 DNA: TGTGCCAGCAGCCGGACAGGGAACTATGGCTACACCTTC.